The T cell receptor beta chain described here comes from a study of post-analysis software for immune sequencing data. Study-wide background: Included courses were relapsing-remitting and secondary progressive multiple sclerosis; progressive-relapsing multiple sclerosis was also included.

Notes on this clonotype: Its specificity is not known.

Germline values: CDR1 SGDLS, CDR2 YYNGEE. V shed 4 bases and J shed 7 bases, with 11 bases lying between them. This CDR3 is built from 13 residues. Included in the TCR beta cDNA libraries were unique molecular identifiers. With roughly 0.85 to 11 million T cells as the source, 450,000 to 600,000 cDNA molecules resulted. A single record per CDR3 protein comes from TCRdb applying MiXCR to the PCR reads. Of roughly 410,000 distinct CDR3 sequences in the sample, 30% to 45% were seen once. Notes on the study in general: TRBV5-6, TRBV5-1 and TRBV20-1 were among roughly five TRBV segments more frequent in patients than controls. When the samples were clustered directly with F measure, those that had been prepared in the same batch showed strong co-clustering. Compared with controls, patients showed significantly lower normalized Chao1 diversity.

The sequence came from a girl aged 10 to 17 with multiple sclerosis. The chain uses TRBV9 and TRBJ1-4; D is unclear. Sequencing used blood. The CDR3 loop is CASSPDSGEKLFF. For the CDR3, the DNA is TGTGCCAGCAGCCCCGATTCGGGTGAAAAACTGTTTTTT.